Below, one T cell receptor beta chain is given with its context. The antigen remains unidentified. The data were taken from a study of OX40 agonist ivuxolimab in advanced cancers. Study information: Three patients, one with hepatocellular carcinoma and two with cutaneous melanoma, responded partially. The study's findings and limits: Certain nonresponding patients likewise had low normalized T-cell clonal expansion. Antigen specificity remained undetermined for the expanded peripheral T cells. Compared with CD4+, CD8+ T cells on average had more expanded clones.

The length of the CDR3 is 19 residues. From germline, CDR1 is LGHNA and CDR2 YNFKEQ. J gave up 1 base and V 0 bases, and 10 bases lay outside the gene matches. The protocol was immunoSEQ multiplex PCR, while the TCRdb copy is restricted to in-frame clones and leaves out a portion. Among around 80,000 clones, about 91% were seen once, and the ten largest hold 2.3%. The chain is built from TRBV4-2 and TRBJ2-5; 11 nucleotides line up with TRBD2. The starting material was CD4+ or CD8+ T cells sorted from blood, obtained in a trial of the OX40 agonist ivuxolimab. The receptor's source is an adult with an advanced solid tumor such as melanoma, head and neck, liver or kidney cancer. The chain's CDR3 is CASSQDLTSGSPFQETQYF. In DNA form, the CDR3 reads TGTGCCAGCAGCCAAGATCTTACTAGCGGGAGCCCATTCCAAGAGACCCAGTACTTC.